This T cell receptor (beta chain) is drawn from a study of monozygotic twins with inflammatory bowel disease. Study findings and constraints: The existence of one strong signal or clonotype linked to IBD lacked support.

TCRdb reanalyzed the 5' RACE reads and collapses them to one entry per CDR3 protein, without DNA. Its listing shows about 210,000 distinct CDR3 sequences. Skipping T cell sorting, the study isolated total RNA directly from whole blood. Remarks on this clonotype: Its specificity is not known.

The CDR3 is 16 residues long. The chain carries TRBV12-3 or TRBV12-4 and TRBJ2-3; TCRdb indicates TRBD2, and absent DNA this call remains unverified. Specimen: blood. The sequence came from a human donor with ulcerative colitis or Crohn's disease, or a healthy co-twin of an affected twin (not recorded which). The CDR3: CASSLRRGFSTDTQYF.